This T cell receptor (beta chain) was sequenced for a study of T-cell memory formation after mild COVID-19 (dated by TCRdb to the early 2020s). With regard to the full study: Most TCR sequence clusters were specific to one of the two donors. T-cell clones expanding and contracting after mild COVID-19 in a couple of donors were tracked by longitudinal TCRalpha and TCRbeta repertoire sequencing. Two young, previously healthy adult volunteers, one female and one male, were included in the cohort. Results the study describes overall, beyond this receptor: From day 15 to 85, contracting clones showed balanced CD4/CD8 phenotypes, whereas a second wave of clones that expanded from day 15 to 37 leaned towards CD4+. The study included only a couple of mild cases, and larger cohorts that include severe cases with pre-infection samples were judged to be necessary. Some responding clones were found in pre-infection memory, which suggests that pre-existing cross-reactive memory T cells took part in the SARS-CoV-2 response. Whether the second-wave clones peaking on day 37 were SARS-CoV-2 specific was not confirmed. Contracting CD4+ clones turned up mainly in the CM and EM memory subsets, whereas EMRA was where CD8+ clones were enriched.

This clonotype showed up many times. Its binding antigen is unknown. Base qualities are not at hand, and no much larger clone is one base apart. Ficoll-Paque density gradient centrifugation was used to isolate PBMCs. CDR1 and CDR2 are drawn from the germline V gene: SGHRS, YFSETQ. Cut back by 3 bases and 9 bases, the V and J ends lie 13 bases apart. The CDR3 runs 13 residues from the cysteine to the phenylalanine. Only the CDR3 DNA is retained, 39 bases long and in frame from the first base. Sequencing instrument: Illumina NovaSeq 6000. TCRalpha and TCRbeta cDNA libraries were built by 5'RACE with constant-segment primers, adding sample barcodes and unique molecular identifiers. RNA was extracted from every sample with Trizol reagent. Libraries were amplified in two PCR steps, with a second sample barcode and Illumina TruSeq adapters added in the second step. Libraries were sequenced on an Illumina NovaSeq with 2 x 150 bp paired-end reads. The published analysis was carried out like this. The reads were demultiplexed and collapsed into UMI-guided consensus sequences using migec v1.2.7. Using mixcr v2.1.11, UMI consensuses were aligned to TRA and TRB V and J templates and then assembled into clonotypes. Clonotypes were classified as expanded or contracted when called significant by both edgeR and NoisET, with noise models trained on biological replicates. For edgeR calls, the thresholds were a false discovery rate-adjusted p below 0.01 and a log2 fold-change of 1. As an exploratory analysis of dynamics, PCA with hierarchical clustering was applied to max-normalized trajectories of the 1000 most abundant clonotypes. Separately sequenced CD4+ and CD8+ repertoires were used to assign the CD4 or CD8 phenotype of responding clones. TCRdb reanalyzed the raw reads on its own, using fastp at Q25 for trimming and MiXCR for clone calling, and kept in-frame beta chains. Each record represents a unique CDR3 protein, reported with the most common genes and DNA among its rows. V and J calls and clone size were set by TCRdb, not the authors. The sample records nearly 250,000 distinct CDR3 sequences, roughly 15% of which are singletons. The leading ten clones occupy 2.1% of the sample.

The sequenced sample was PBMCs or a T cell subset sorted from them (not recorded which). The chain is made from TRBV5-1 and TRBJ2-1; the D gene remains uncertain. The TCR originated in an adult woman who had mild COVID-19 (a few samples of this study predate the infection). The sample titles of this study are shuffled in the database, so cell type and time point are left out; the donor was told from shared clones. The nucleotides read TGCGCCAGCAGCTCGCCATCAACCGGTGAGCAGTTCTTC. The translation is CASSSPSTGEQFF.